The following is a T cell receptor beta chain sequence with its context. What it binds is unknown. The sample originates from a study of shared clonotypes between healthy human individuals. Looking at the study overall: For every donor, three CD4 naive, three CD4 memory, two CD8 naive and one CD8 memory plates were used.

Genomic DNA (from each subset) was split evenly across several immunoSEQ plates. In the authors' workflow: Junction-only sequences produced by ImmunoSEQ had no quality scores, so filtering differed. This table comes from immunoSEQ multiplex PCR, and its TCRdb copy is limited to in-frame clones, with some not included. Clone size and V and J calls were adopted from that table, with D and trimming inferred from the DNA. The repertoire holds 2 million to 2.5 million clones, with around 92% as singletons. Study findings and constraints: Non-shared clonotypes had lower generation probabilities than those shared by all four donors.

The CDR3 is made up of 16 amino acids. Trimming removed 0 bases at V and 5 bases at J, with 17 bases between. The germline gives CDR1 MGHRA, CDR2 YSYEKL. This receptor was taken from a man aged 18 to 35 in good health. Some clones in this sample may be carry-over from other donors' samples. J is TRBJ2-7 and V is TRBV4-1; no clear D. Source material: naive CD4+ T cells from PBMCs. The subset is: CD45RA+ positively selected. CDR3 sequence reads: CASSQDTGVIGHEQYF. Here the CDR3 DNA reads TGCGCCAGCAGCCAAGATACTGGGGTTATCGGTCACGAGCAGTACTTC.